Detailed here is one T cell receptor (beta chain). The data originate from a study of blood T cell repertoires in COVID-19. For the study at large: COVID-19 samples, acute and convalescent, were from the United States, Italy and Spain. Sources were T cells, B-cell-depleted T cells, or PBMCs; the material itself was cDNA or gDNA.

The length of the CDR3 is 12 residues. Trimming left V 7 bases short and J 10 bases short, with 11 bases between. Study processing details: Amplifying reference gene primers gave estimates of nucleated cell counts. Generated by immunoSEQ multiplex PCR, the TCRdb table keeps only in-frame clones and is missing some. The DNA gave D and trimming, while V, J and clone size come from that table. This sample carries 140,000 to 150,000 clones, 75% to 85% of them seen once, and the ten largest clones take roughly a tenth. Input material: peripheral blood. This TCR was recovered from a man in his 60s with active or convalescent COVID-19. The chain has TRBV12-3 or TRBV12-4 and TRBJ1-6; perhaps TRBD1 as D (6 bases). The DNA for the CDR3 is TGTGCCAGCACCCAGGGACACTCACCCCTCCACTTT. This gives the protein CASTQGHSPLHF.